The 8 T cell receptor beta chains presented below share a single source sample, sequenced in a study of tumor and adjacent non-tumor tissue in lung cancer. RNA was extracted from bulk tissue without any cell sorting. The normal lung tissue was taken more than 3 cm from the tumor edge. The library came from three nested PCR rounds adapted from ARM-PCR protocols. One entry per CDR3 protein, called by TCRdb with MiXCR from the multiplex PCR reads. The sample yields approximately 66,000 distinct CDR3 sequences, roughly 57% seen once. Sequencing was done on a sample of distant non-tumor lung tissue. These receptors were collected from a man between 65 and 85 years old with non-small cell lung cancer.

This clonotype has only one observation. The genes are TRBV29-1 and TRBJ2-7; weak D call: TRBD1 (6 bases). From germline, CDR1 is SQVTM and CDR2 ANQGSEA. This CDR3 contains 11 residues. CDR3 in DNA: TGCAGTGCGGACAGAGGCTACGAGCAGTACTTC. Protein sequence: CSADRGYEQYF.

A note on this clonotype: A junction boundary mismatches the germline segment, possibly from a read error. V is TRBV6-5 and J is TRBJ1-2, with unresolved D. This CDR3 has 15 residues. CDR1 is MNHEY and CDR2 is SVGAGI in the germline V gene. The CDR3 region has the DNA TGTGCCAGCAGTTACTCGAGGCGGGTTAACTATGACTACACCTTC. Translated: CASSYSRRVNYDYTF.

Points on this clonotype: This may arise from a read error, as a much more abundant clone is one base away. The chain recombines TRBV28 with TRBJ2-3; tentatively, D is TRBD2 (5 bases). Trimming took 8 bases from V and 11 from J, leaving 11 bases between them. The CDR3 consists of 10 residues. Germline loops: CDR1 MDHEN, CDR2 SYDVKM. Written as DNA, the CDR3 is TGTGCCAGCTTAGGAGGAAAGCAGTATTTT. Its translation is CASLGGKQYF.

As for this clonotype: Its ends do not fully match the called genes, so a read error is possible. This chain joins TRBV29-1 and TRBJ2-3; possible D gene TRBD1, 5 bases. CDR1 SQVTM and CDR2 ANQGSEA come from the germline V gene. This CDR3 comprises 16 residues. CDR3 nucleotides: TGCACCGTTGAAGGGGCTCCCGGATGGGGCACGGATACGCAGTATTTT. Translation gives CTVEGAPGWGTDTQYF.

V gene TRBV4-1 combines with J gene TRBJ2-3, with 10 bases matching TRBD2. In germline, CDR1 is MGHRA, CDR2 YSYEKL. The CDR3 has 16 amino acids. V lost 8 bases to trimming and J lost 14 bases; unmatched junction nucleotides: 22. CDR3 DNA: TGCGCCAGCGCCCGCCAAGCGGGGGGGCCGGGGGATACGAGGTATTTT. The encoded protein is CASARQAGGPGDTRYF.

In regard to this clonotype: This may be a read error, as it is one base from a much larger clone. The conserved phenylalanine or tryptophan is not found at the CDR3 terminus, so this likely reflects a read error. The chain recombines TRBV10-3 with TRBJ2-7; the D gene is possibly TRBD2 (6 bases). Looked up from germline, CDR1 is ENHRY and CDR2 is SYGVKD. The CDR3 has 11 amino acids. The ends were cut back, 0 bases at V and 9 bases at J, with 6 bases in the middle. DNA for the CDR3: TGTGCCATCAGTGAGTCGGGACTGCAGTACTTA. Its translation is CAISESGLQYL.

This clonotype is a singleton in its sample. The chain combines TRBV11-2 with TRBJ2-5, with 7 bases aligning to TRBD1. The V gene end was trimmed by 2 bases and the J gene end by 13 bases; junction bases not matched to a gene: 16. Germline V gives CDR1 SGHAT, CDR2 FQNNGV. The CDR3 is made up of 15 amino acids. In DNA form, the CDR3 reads TGTGCCAGCAGCTTATACAGGGGAAGGAGAGAGGCCCGGTACTTC. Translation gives CASSLYRGRREARYF. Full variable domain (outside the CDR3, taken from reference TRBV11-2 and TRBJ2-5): EAGVAQSPRYKIIEKRQSVAFWCNPISGHATLYWYQQILGQGPKLLIQFQNNGVVDDSQLPKDRFSAERLKGVDSTLKIQPAKLEDSAVYLCASSLYRGRREARYFGPGTRLLVL.

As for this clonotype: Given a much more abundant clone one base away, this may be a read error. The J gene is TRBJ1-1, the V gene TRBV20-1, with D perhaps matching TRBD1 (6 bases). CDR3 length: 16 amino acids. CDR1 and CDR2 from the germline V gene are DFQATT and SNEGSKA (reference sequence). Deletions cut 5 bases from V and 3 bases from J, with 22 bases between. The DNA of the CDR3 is TGCAGTGCTCACCGTCCCGGGACATGGCGGTACACTGAAGCTTTCTTT. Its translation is CSAHRPGTWRYTEAFF.